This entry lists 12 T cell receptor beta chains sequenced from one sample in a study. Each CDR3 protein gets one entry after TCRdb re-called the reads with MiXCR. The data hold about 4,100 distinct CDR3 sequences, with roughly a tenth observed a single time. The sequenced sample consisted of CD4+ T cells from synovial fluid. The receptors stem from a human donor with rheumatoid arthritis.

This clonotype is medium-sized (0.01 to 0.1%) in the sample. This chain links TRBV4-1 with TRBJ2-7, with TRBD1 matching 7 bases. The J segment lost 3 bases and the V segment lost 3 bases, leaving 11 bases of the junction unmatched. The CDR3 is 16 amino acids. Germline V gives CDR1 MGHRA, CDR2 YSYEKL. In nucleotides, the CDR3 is TGCGCCAGCAGCCAGGAACCCGGGACAGTCGTCTACGAGCAGTACTTC. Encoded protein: CASSQEPGTVVYEQYF.

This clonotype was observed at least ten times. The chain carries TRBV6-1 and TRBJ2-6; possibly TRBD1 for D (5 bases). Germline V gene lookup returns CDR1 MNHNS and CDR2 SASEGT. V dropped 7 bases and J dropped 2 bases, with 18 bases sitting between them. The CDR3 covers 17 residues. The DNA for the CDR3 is TGTGCCAGCATCCCTTGGGCAGGGCGCACTGGGGCCAACGTCCTGACTTTC. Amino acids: CASIPWAGRTGANVLTF.

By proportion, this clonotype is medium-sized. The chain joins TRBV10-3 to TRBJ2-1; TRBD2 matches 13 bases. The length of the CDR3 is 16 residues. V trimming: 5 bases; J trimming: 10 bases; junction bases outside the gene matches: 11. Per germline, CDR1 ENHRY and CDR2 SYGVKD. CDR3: CAISRTSGRALSEQFF. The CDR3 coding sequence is TGTGCCATCAGTCGAACTAGCGGGAGGGCCCTCAGCGAGCAGTTCTTC.

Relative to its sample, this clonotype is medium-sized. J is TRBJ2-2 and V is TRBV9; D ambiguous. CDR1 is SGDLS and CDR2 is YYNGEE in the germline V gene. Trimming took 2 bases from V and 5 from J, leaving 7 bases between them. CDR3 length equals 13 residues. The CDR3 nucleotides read TGTGCCAGCAGCGTGGACCTAACCGGGGAGCTGTTTTTT. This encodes CASSVDLTGELFF.

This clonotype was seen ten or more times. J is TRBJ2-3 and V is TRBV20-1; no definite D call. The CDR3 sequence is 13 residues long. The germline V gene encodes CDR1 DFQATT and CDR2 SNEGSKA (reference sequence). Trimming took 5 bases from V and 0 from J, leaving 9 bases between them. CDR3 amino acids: CSAPLASTDTQYF. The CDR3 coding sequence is TGCAGTGCTCCGCTTGCAAGCACAGATACGCAGTATTTT.

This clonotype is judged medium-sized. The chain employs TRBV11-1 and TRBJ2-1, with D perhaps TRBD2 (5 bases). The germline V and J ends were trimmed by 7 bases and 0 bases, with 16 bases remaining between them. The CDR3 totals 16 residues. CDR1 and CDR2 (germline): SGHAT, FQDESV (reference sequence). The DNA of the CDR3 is TGTGCCAGCAAGGGTTTGCAGCGGAGCTCCTACAATGAGCAGTTCTTC. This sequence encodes CASKGLQRSSYNEQFF. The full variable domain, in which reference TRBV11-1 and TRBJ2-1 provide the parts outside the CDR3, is EAEVAQSPRYKITEKSQAVAFWCDPISGHATLYWYRQILGQGPELLVQFQDESVVDDSQLPKDRFSAERLKGVDSTLKIQPAELGDSAMYLCASKGLQRSSYNEQFFGPGTRLTVL.

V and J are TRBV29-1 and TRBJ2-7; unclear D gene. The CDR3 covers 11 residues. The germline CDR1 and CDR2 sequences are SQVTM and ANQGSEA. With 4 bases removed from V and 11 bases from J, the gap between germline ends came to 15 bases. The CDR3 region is CSVVPTDLEYF. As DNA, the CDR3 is TGCAGCGTTGTGCCCACTGATTTGGAGTACTTC.

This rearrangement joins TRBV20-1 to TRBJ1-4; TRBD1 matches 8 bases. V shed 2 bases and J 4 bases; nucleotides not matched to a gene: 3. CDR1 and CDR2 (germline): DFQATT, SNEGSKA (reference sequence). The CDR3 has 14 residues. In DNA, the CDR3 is TGCAGTGCTAGAATACAGGGGGATAATGAAAAACTGTTTTTT. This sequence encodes CSARIQGDNEKLFF.

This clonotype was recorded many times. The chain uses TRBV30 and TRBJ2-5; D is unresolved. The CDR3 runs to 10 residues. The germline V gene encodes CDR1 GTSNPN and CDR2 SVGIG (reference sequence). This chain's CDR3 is CAAVGETQYF. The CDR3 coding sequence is TGTGCAGCTGTGGGGGAGACCCAGTACTTC. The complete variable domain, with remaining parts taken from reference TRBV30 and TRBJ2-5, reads SQTIHQWPATLVQPVGSPLSLECTVEGTSNPNLYWYRQAAGRGLQLLFYSVGIGQISSEVPQNLSASRPQDRQFILSSKKLLLSDSGFYLCAAVGETQYFGPGTRLLVL.

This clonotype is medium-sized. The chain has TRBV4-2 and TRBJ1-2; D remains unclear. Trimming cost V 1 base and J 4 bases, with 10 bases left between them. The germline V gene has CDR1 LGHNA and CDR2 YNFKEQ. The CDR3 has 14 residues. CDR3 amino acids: CASSQVEVGYGYTF. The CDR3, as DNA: TGTGCCAGCAGCCAAGTGGAAGTCGGCTATGGCTACACCTTC.

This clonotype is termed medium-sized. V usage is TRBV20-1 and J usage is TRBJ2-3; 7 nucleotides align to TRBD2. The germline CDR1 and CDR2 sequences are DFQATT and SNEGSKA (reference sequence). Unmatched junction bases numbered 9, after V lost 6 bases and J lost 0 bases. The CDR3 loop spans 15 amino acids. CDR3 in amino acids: CSAGSGIGSTDTQYF. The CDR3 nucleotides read TGCAGTGCCGGCAGCGGGATAGGGAGCACAGATACGCAGTATTTT.

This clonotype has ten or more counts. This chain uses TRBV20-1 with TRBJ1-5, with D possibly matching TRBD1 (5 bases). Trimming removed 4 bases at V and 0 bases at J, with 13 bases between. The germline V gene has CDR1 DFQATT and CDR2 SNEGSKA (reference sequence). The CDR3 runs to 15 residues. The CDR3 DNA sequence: TGCAGTGCTATTGGGGCAGAGAATAGCAATCAGCCCCAGCATTTT. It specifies CSAIGAENSNQPQHF.